The 7 T cell receptor beta chains presented below share a single source sample, sequenced in a study of shared clonotypes between healthy human individuals. Terminally differentiated effector memory CD45RA+ cells were excluded from the naive CD8 cells, which were CD45RO-negative and positively selected for CCR7. TCRdb's copy holds only in-frame clones and misses some; the assay was immunoSEQ multiplex PCR. The data show around 2,100,000 clones, about 95% seen once. Sequencing was performed on naive CD8+ T cells sorted from blood. The receptors here all came from a man younger than 35 in good health.

V gene TRBV5-4 combines with J gene TRBJ1-2; maybe TRBD1 (5 bases). Germline CDR1 is SGHNT and CDR2 is YYREEE (reference sequence). The CDR3 runs 14 residues. Trimming stripped 2 bases from V and 4 bases from J, with 12 bases between. CDR3 loop: CASSFAGTPYGYTF. CDR3 coding DNA: TGTGCCAGCAGCTTCGCCGGGACCCCCTATGGCTACACCTTC.

The CDR3 sequence is CASSVGVGREYHEQYF. The CDR3 DNA sequence: TGTGCCAGCAGCGTAGGGGTGGGGCGGGAGTACCACGAGCAGTACTTC. This chain connects TRBV9 to TRBJ2-7; 7 positions match TRBD2. V shed 0 bases, J shed 5 bases, and the junction held 11 bases outside the gene matches. The CDR3 loop spans 16 amino acids. The germline gives CDR1 SGDLS, CDR2 YYNGEE.

The rearrangement joins TRBV13 to TRBJ1-2; no clear D gene. Germline V lookup: CDR1 PRHDT, CDR2 FYEKMQ (reference sequence). V dropped 3 bases and J dropped 4 bases, with 18 bases sitting between them. This CDR3 spans 16 amino acids. CDR3 loop: CASSFNPRGGGYGYTF. CDR3 coding DNA: TGTGCCAGCAGCTTCAACCCCCGAGGAGGTGGCTATGGCTACACCTTC.

About this clone itself: In the same sample, other DNA sequences code for this CDR3. V is TRBV9 and J is TRBJ2-7, with unresolved D. Germline lookup yields CDR1 SGDLS and CDR2 YYNGEE. The germline V and J ends were trimmed by 1 base and 7 bases, with 9 bases remaining between them. There are 12 residues in the CDR3. The CDR3 DNA sequence: TGTGCCAGCAGCGTAAACACGGAGGAGCAGTACTTC. Translation gives CASSVNTEEQYF.

V usage is TRBV5-1 and J usage is TRBJ2-2; no firm D call. Germline V lookup: CDR1 SGHRS, CDR2 YFSETQ. Trimming cost V 4 bases and J 4 bases, with 11 bases left between them. The CDR3 is 14 amino acids. The CDR3 reads CASSPVPFTGELFF. The CDR3 DNA sequence: TGCGCCAGCAGCCCCGTGCCCTTCACCGGGGAGCTGTTTTTT.

The CDR3 protein is CASSTGTNEKLFF. CDR3 DNA: TGTGCCAGCAGCACCGGGACTAATGAAAAACTGTTTTTT. This chain joins TRBV11-2 and TRBJ1-4; no clear D gene. V was trimmed by 5 bases and J by 2 bases, leaving 6 bases between them. The germline V gene has CDR1 SGHAT and CDR2 FQNNGV. The CDR3 covers 13 residues. The full variable domain, rest sourced from reference TRBV11-2 and TRBJ1-4, is EAGVAQSPRYKIIEKRQSVAFWCNPISGHATLYWYQQILGQGPKLLIQFQNNGVVDDSQLPKDRFSAERLKGVDSTLKIQPAKLEDSAVYLCASSTGTNEKLFFGSGTQLSVL.

The chain carries TRBV6-1 and TRBJ1-1; D perhaps matches TRBD1 (6 bases). CDR1 MNHNS and CDR2 SASEGT come from the germline V gene. The CDR3 has 14 residues. Between the trimmed V and J ends, which lost 6 bases and 3 bases, there was a span of 14 bases. The CDR3 region is CASSLGGFYTEAFF. The CDR3 coding sequence is TGTGCCAGCAGCCTCGGGGGCTTCTACACTGAAGCTTTCTTT.